This TCR beta chain comes out of a study of blood T cell repertoires in COVID-19. At the level of the study: Some COVID-19 samples were acute and others convalescent; all came from the United States, Italy and Spain.

This CDR3 comprises 14 residues. The germline gives CDR1 PRHDT, CDR2 FYEKMQ (reference sequence). As regards this clone: One end of the junction does not line up with germline, which may come from a read error.

Sequencing was performed with immunoSEQ multiplex PCR; in TCRdb, only in-frame clones are kept and a portion is missing. The sample yields about 230,000 clones, approximately 84% seen once. The sample comprised peripheral blood. The chain combines TRBV13 with TRBJ1-3; 7 nucleotides line up with TRBD1. The clonotype comes from a man aged 50 to 60 with COVID-19, enrolled during active disease. Written as DNA, the CDR3 is TGTGCCAGCAGCTTCGACAGGGTTGGAGACACCATATATTTT. Its translation: CASSFDRVGDTIYF.